This entry concerns a single TCR beta chain. TCRdb re-derived calls from the RT-PCR reads in MiXCR, one entry per CDR3 protein. The table lists about 150,000 distinct CDR3 sequences, approximately 40% of them singletons. This entry belongs to a study of patients and donors after allogeneic stem cell transplantation. J was trimmed by 5 bases and V by 1 base; bases with no gene match: 1. This CDR3 spans 13 amino acids. Germline V gene sequence: CDR1 LGHNA, CDR2 YSLEER. The receptor comes from a human donor who was either an allogeneic HSCT recipient or a stem cell or donor lymphocyte infusion donor (not recorded which). It is not recorded whose cells these are; they may come from a transplant donor. The sequencing input was blood, either unsorted or a sorted T cell fraction (not recorded which). The chain links TRBV4-3 to TRBJ1-1, with TRBD1 matching 7 bases. CDR3 coding DNA: TGCGCCAGCAGCCAAGTCAGGGGGACTGAAGCTTTCTTT. Translated, it gives CASSQVRGTEAFF.